One and the same sample provided the 23 T cell receptor beta chains below, sequenced in a study of blood T cell repertoires in COVID-19. Assay: immunoSEQ multiplex PCR; the TCRdb copy retains only in-frame clones and omits some. Of 68,000 or so clones in the sample, around 88% were seen once. Sequences were obtained from peripheral blood. The source is a woman aged 70-85 years with acute or convalescent COVID-19.

The chain employs TRBV6-2 or TRBV6-3 and TRBJ1-1; D is perhaps TRBD1 (5 bases). The CDR3 sequence is 14 residues long. V was clipped by 2 bases and J by 2 bases, with 9 bases between them. CDR1 is MNHEY and CDR2 is SVGEGT in the germline V gene. CDR3 nucleotides: TGTGCCAGCAGTTACCCCGGGGGAAACACTGAAGCTTTCTTT. Its translation: CASSYPGGNTEAFF.

The chain couples TRBV4-2 to TRBJ2-7, with D possibly being TRBD1 (5 bases). The CDR3 has 14 amino acids. The ends were cut back, 1 base at V and 2 bases at J, with 9 bases in the middle. CDR1 and CDR2 from the germline V gene are LGHNA and YNFKEQ. Here the CDR3 DNA reads TGTGCCAGCAGCCAAGGTGGGGCACCCTACGAGCAGTACTTC. Protein sequence: CASSQGGAPYEQYF.

In the case of this clone: Germline and junction disagree at one end, which may indicate a read error. This sequence joins TRBV20-1 and TRBJ1-2; TRBD1 is a possible D gene (5 bases). Germline lookup yields CDR1 DFQATT and CDR2 SNEGSKA (reference sequence). This CDR3 is 9 amino acids long. The CDR3 bases are TGTGTGACAGTATATGGCTACACCTTC. Its protein is CVTVYGYTF.

CDR3 in amino acids: CASSHRGVSPLHF. The CDR3 DNA reads TGTGCCAGCAGCCATCGGGGAGTTTCACCCCTCCACTTT. This chain uses TRBV14 with TRBJ1-6; no reliable D call. V lost 3 bases and J 9 bases, leaving 9 bases between the germline ends. This CDR3 is built from 13 residues. Per germline, CDR1 SGHDN and CDR2 FVKESK. Complete variable domain (other parts from reference TRBV14 and TRBJ1-6): EAGVTQFPSHSVIEKGQTVTLRCDPISGHDNLYWYRRVMGKEIKFLLHFVKESKQDESGMPNNRFLAERTGGTYSTLKVQPAELEDSGVYFCASSHRGVSPLHFGNGTRLTVT.

The rearrangement joins TRBV7-8 to TRBJ1-5; the D is unclear. Looked up from germline, CDR1 is SGHVS and CDR2 is FQNEAQ. The CDR3 spans 13 residues. Trimming removed 0 bases from V and 6 bases from J, with 6 bases in between. CDR3 coding DNA: TGTGCCAGCAGCTTAGCCCGGTTTCAGCCCCAGCATTTT. Its protein is CASSLARFQPQHF. Full variable domain (rest looked up from reference TRBV7-8 and TRBJ1-5): GAGVSQSPRYKVAKRGQDVALRCDPISGHVSLFWYQQALGQGPEFLTYFQNEAQLDKSGLPSDRFFAERPEGSVSTLKIQRTQQEDSAVYLCASSLARFQPQHFGDGTRLSIL.

The rearrangement uses TRBV6-6 and TRBJ2-2; 12 positions agree with TRBD1. Unmatched junction bases numbered 6, after V lost 4 bases and J lost 6 bases. CDR1 is MNHNY, CDR2 SVGAGI, per germline (reference sequence). This CDR3 comprises 16 residues. Here the CDR3 reads CASSLPGQGASGELFF. The CDR3 bases are TGTGCCAGCAGTTTACCGGGACAGGGGGCCTCCGGGGAGCTGTTTTTT.

The rearrangement links TRBV29-1 to TRBJ1-2; D is perhaps TRBD1 (6 bases). V was pared by 1 base and J by 3 bases, with 21 bases between. The germline CDR1 and CDR2 sequences are SQVTM and ANQGSEA. This CDR3 contains 17 residues. CDR3 sequence: CSVEVVPATGLDYGYTF. The CDR3 nucleotides are TGCAGCGTTGAAGTAGTGCCCGCAACAGGGTTGGACTATGGCTACACCTTC.

Remarks on this clone: At one end, the junction sequence differs from germline, possibly due to a read error. The CDR3 region has the DNA TGTGCCAGCACCCAAGGCCGGAATGAAAAACTGTTTTTT. It translates to CASTQGRNEKLFF. The rearrangement uses TRBV3-1 (or the pseudogene TRBV3-2) and TRBJ1-4; D uncertain. CDR3 length: 13 amino acids. Germline CDR1 LGHDT, CDR2 YNNKEL (reference sequence).

This clone came up a few times. The chain is built from TRBV7-2 and TRBJ2-1; 9 bases align to TRBD2. This CDR3 spans 15 amino acids. Germline V gene data show CDR1 as SGHTA and CDR2 as FQGNSA. V lost 4 bases and J lost 4; bases outside the gene matches: 5. DNA for the CDR3: TGTGCCAGCAGCTACAGCGGGGGGTTTTACAATGAGCAGTTCTTC. This translates into CASSYSGGFYNEQFF.

The chain couples TRBV27 to TRBJ2-2; a weak D match, TRBD2 (5 bases). V was pared by 3 bases and J by 4 bases, with 9 bases between. This CDR3 spans 14 amino acids. Germline-derived CDR1 and CDR2 are MNHEY and SMNVEV (reference sequence). The CDR3 DNA reads TGTGCCAGCAGTTTCGGGGTACTCACCGGGGAGCTGTTTTTT. Amino acids: CASSFGVLTGELFF.

V gene TRBV3-1 (or the pseudogene TRBV3-2) combines with J gene TRBJ1-6; maybe TRBD1 (6 bases). V was cut by 0 bases and J by 6 bases, with 12 bases left in between. Germline loops: CDR1 LGHDT, CDR2 YNNKEL (reference sequence). The CDR3 loop spans 16 amino acids. The CDR3 coding sequence is TGTGCCAGCAGCCAAGAAGGGCGCAGGGGTAATTCACCCCTCCACTTT. It encodes CASSQEGRRGNSPLHF.

CDR3 loop: CASGTVSNQPQHF. DNA for the CDR3: TGTGCCAGTGGGACAGTTAGCAATCAGCCCCAGCATTTT. The chain carries TRBV2 and TRBJ1-5; TRBD1 aligns across 7 bases. The germline V gene has CDR1 SNHLY and CDR2 FYNNEI. This CDR3 contains 13 residues. J gave up 0 bases and V 9 bases, and 2 bases lay outside the gene matches.

The chain recombines TRBV6-5 with TRBJ2-1, with D maybe TRBD2 (6 bases). Germline CDR1 reads MNHEY; CDR2 reads SVGAGI. V was shortened by 4 bases and J by 4 bases, with 11 bases between the two germline ends. This CDR3 contains 14 residues. The CDR3 here is CASSLTGVYNEQFF. The CDR3 coding sequence is TGTGCCAGCAGTTTGACGGGGGTTTACAATGAGCAGTTCTTC.

The genes are TRBV30 and TRBJ2-4; D unclear. CDR3 length equals 14 residues. V lost 2 bases and J lost 0, with 8 bases in between. Germline V gene data show CDR1 as GTSNPN and CDR2 as SVGIG (reference sequence). CDR3 region: CAWSKLLAKNIQYF. The DNA for the CDR3 is TGTGCCTGGAGTAAGTTACTAGCCAAAAACATTCAGTACTTC.

This clone was picked up a small number of times. The rearrangement uses TRBV7-6 and TRBJ1-4; 7 bases fit TRBD1. The germline V gene has CDR1 SGHVS and CDR2 FNYEAQ. V trimming: 5 bases; J trimming: 7 bases; junction bases outside the gene matches: 10. The CDR3 is 15 residues long. CDR3 sequence (DNA): TGTGCCAGCAGCCACCGGACAGGTGATCCTGAAAAACTGTTTTTT. Protein sequence: CASSHRTGDPEKLFF.

This clone is a singleton in its sample. The chain joins TRBV28 to TRBJ1-1, with 10 bases identical to TRBD1. The germline CDR1 and CDR2 sequences are MDHEN and SYDVKM. Trimming at V came to 8 bases and at J to 4 bases, leaving 10 bases not matched to a gene. The CDR3 has 15 amino acids. CDR3 residues: CASPRQGALSTEAFF. CDR3 nucleotides: TGTGCCAGCCCTAGACAGGGGGCGCTGAGCACTGAAGCTTTCTTT. Filled out from reference TRBV28 and TRBJ1-1, the complete variable domain reads DVKVTQSSRYLVKRTGEKVFLECVQDMDHENMFWYRQDPGLGLRLIYFSYDVKMKEKGDIPEGYSVSREKKERFSLILESASTNQTSMYLCASPRQGALSTEAFFGQGTRLTVV.

This clone was seen a few times. The V gene is TRBV7-2, the J gene TRBJ2-1; 8 positions agree with TRBD2. Unmatched junction bases numbered 5, after V lost 4 bases and J lost 6 bases. CDR1 SGHTA and CDR2 FQGNSA come from the germline V gene. This CDR3 has 14 amino acids. The CDR3 protein is CASSSGGPLNEQFF. As DNA, the CDR3 is TGTGCCAGCAGCTCGGGGGGGCCACTCAATGAGCAGTTCTTC.

This clone was counted between two and nine times. The chain has TRBV9 and TRBJ2-3; 9 bases fit TRBD1. Trimming at V came to 4 bases and at J to 6 bases, leaving 12 bases not matched to a gene. CDR3 size: 16 residues. From germline, CDR1 is SGDLS and CDR2 YYNGEE. DNA of the CDR3: TGTGCCAGCAGCCTTCAGACCGGGACAGGGAGGGATACGCAGTATTTT. It specifies CASSLQTGTGRDTQYF.

This chain connects TRBV7-2 to TRBJ1-2; TRBD1 matches 8 bases. This CDR3 has 15 amino acids. The germline CDR1 and CDR2 sequences are SGHTA and FQGNSA. J was trimmed by 4 bases and V by 5 bases; bases with no gene match: 9. This chain's CDR3 is CASSLAGQVSYGYTF. The CDR3 nucleotides are TGTGCCAGCAGCCTCGCGGGACAGGTCAGCTATGGCTACACCTTC.

J is TRBJ2-4 and V is TRBV19; TRBD2 matches at 14 bases. V lost 5 bases to trimming and J lost 1 base; unmatched junction nucleotides: 13. Germline assignment: CDR1 LNHDA and CDR2 SQIVND (reference sequence). This CDR3 spans 20 amino acids. CDR3 sequence: CASSLSTGTSGSLAKNIQYF. The CDR3 DNA sequence: TGTGCCAGTAGTTTATCTACCGGGACTAGCGGGAGTTTGGCCAAAAACATTCAGTACTTC.

The chain employs TRBV19 and TRBJ2-6; TRBD1 might be the D (6 bases). Germline V lookup: CDR1 LNHDA, CDR2 SQIVND (reference sequence). The CDR3 consists of 16 residues. Trimming removed 7 bases at V and 0 bases at J, with 13 bases between. DNA for the CDR3: TGTGCCAGTAAGGAGGACAGACTCTCTGGGGCCAACGTCCTGACTTTC. Protein: CASKEDRLSGANVLTF.

The chain recombines TRBV19 with TRBJ1-6; tentative D call: TRBD1 (5 bases). CDR3 length equals 15 residues. V was cut by 6 bases and J by 6 bases, with 15 bases left in between. Looked up from germline, CDR1 is LNHDA and CDR2 is SQIVND (reference sequence). The CDR3 DNA follows: TGTGCCAGTAGCTTAGTCCAGGGAAGTAATTCACCCCTCCACTTT. It codes for CASSLVQGSNSPLHF.

The V gene is TRBV10-3, the J gene TRBJ1-5, with 9 bases aligning to TRBD1. This CDR3 contains 13 residues. With 4 bases clipped from V and 5 bases from J, the junction kept 0 bases outside the gene matches. CDR1 and CDR2 (germline): ENHRY, SYGVKD. CDR3 sequence: CAISGTGDQPQHF. The CDR3 DNA sequence: TGTGCCATCAGTGGGACAGGGGATCAGCCCCAGCATTTT.